Below, 9 T cell receptor beta chains from the same sample are listed, as sequenced in a study of blood T cell repertoires in COVID-19. Clones were read by immunoSEQ multiplex PCR, and TCRdb kept only the in-frame ones, dropping some. The table lists hundreds of thousands of clones, about 87% of them singletons. Sequencing was carried out using peripheral blood. The receptors were sampled from a woman in her forties or fifties with COVID-19, enrolled during active disease.

This clone was detected once. The gene calls are TRBV6-5 and TRBJ1-6; the D is unclear. Trimming removed 6 bases at V and 12 bases at J, with 18 bases between. Germline-derived CDR1 and CDR2 are MNHEY and SVGAGI. The CDR3 is 14 residues long. CDR3 nucleotide sequence: TGTGCCAGCAGGCGAGTCTTAAGGTCGGGACCCCTCCACTTT. Protein: CASRRVLRSGPLHF.

The chain links TRBV29-1 to TRBJ2-7, with TRBD2 matching over 10 bases. CDR3 size: 13 residues. Germline V gene sequence: CDR1 SQVTM, CDR2 ANQGSEA. With 7 bases clipped from V and 3 bases from J, the junction kept 6 bases outside the gene matches. The CDR3 loop reads CSAGTSVFYEQYF. CDR3 sequence (DNA): TGCAGCGCGGGGACTAGCGTTTTCTACGAGCAGTACTTC.

The chain carries TRBV5-1 and TRBJ2-1, with no clear D. Germline V gene data show CDR1 as SGHRS and CDR2 as YFSETQ. With 0 bases removed from V and 7 bases from J, the gap between germline ends came to 8 bases. The CDR3 covers 13 residues. CDR3: CASSLAASNEQFF. For the CDR3, the DNA is TGCGCCAGCAGCTTGGCCGCTAGTAATGAGCAGTTCTTC.

The chain combines TRBV6-5 with TRBJ1-3; no reliable D call. Trimming removed 5 bases at V and 0 bases at J, with 5 bases between. CDR1 is MNHEY and CDR2 is SVGAGI in the germline V gene. The CDR3 contains 13 residues. CDR3 DNA sequence: TGTGCCAGCAGTAGCACCTCTGGAAACACCATATATTTT. It translates to CASSSTSGNTIYF.

This chain uses TRBV19 with TRBJ1-2; the D is unclear. The CDR3 totals 13 residues. The V end lost 6 bases, the J end lost 7 bases, and 15 bases lay between the germline ends. The V gene's germline CDR1 is LNHDA and CDR2 SQIVND (reference sequence). The CDR3 DNA follows: TGTGCCAGTAGCTTTTCCCGAGGTCCTGGCTACACCTTC. Translated, it gives CASSFSRGPGYTF. Combining the CDR3 with reference TRBV19 and TRBJ1-2 gives the whole variable domain DGGITQSPKYLFRKEGQNVTLSCEQNLNHDAMYWYRQDPGQGLRLIYYSQIVNDFQKGDIAEGYSVSREKKESFPLTVTSAQKNPTAFYLCASSFSRGPGYTFGSGTRLTVV.

The rearrangement links TRBV5-5 to TRBJ2-3; maybe TRBD2 (6 bases). The V and J ends lost 4 bases and 2 bases respectively, with 14 bases between them. The CDR3 length is 15 residues. From germline, CDR1 is SGHKS and CDR2 YYEKEE (reference sequence). CDR3 loop: CASSPEGGTTDTQYF. CDR3 nucleotide sequence: TGTGCCAGCAGCCCGGAAGGCGGGACCACAGATACGCAGTATTTT.

This clone has more than one count but fewer than ten. J is TRBJ1-1 and V is TRBV7-9; TRBD1 is a possible D gene (6 bases). V dropped 3 bases and J dropped 5 bases, with 10 bases sitting between them. Germline V gene lookup returns CDR1 SEHNR and CDR2 FQNEAQ (reference sequence). The CDR3 is made up of 13 amino acids. Here the CDR3 DNA reads TGTGCCAGCAGCTTTGGGGGCGCGACTGAAGCTTTCTTT. Protein product: CASSFGGATEAFF.

The table lists this clone with a count of one. J is TRBJ1-3 and V is TRBV19, with 8 bases that match TRBD1. The CDR3 consists of 15 residues. The junction had 3 bases not matched to a gene; V was cut back by 5 bases and J by 0 bases. Germline values: CDR1 LNHDA, CDR2 SQIVND (reference sequence). In nucleotides, the CDR3 is TGTGCCAGTAGTGGGACAGGCGACTCTGGAAACACCATATATTTT. Translation: CASSGTGDSGNTIYF.

The CDR3 DNA is TGTGCCAGCAGTTTCACGGGACAGGGTTCCTACGAGCAGTACTTC. Its protein product is CASSFTGQGSYEQYF. This chain links TRBV27 with TRBJ2-7; 9 bases line up with TRBD1. Germline V gives CDR1 MNHEY, CDR2 SMNVEV (reference sequence). Unmatched junction bases numbered 4, after V lost 3 bases and J lost 1 base. The CDR3 consists of 15 residues.